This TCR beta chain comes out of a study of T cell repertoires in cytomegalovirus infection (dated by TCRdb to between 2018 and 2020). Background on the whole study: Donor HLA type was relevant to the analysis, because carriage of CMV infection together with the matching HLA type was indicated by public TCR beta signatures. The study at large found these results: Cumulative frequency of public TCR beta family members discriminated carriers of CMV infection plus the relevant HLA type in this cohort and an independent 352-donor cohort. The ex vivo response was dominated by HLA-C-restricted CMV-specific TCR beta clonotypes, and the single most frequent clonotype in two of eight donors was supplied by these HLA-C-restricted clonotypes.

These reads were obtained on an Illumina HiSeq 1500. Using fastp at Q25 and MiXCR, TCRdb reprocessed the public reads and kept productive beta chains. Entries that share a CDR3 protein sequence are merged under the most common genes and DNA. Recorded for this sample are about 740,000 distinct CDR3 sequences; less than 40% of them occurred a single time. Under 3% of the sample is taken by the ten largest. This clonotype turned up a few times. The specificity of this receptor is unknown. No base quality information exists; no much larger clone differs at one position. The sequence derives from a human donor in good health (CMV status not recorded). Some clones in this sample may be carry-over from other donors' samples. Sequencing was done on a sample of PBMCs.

Here the CDR3 is given as CASTTRGSGANVLTF. The DNA is as follows: TGTGCCAGCACCACCAGGGGATCTGGGGCCAACGTCCTGACTTTC. The chain employs TRBV6-2 or TRBV6-3 and TRBJ2-6, and TRBD1 may be the D gene, going by 6 matching bases. CDR1 MNHEY and CDR2 SVGEGT were looked up in the germline V gene. Trimming costs V 7 bases and J 1 base, and their ends lie 11 bases apart. The CDR3 runs 15 residues from the cysteine to the phenylalanine. Only the CDR3 DNA stays, 45 bases, in frame from base 1.